These 28 T cell receptor beta chains were all obtained from the same sample, sequenced in a study of control samples from healthy donors and cancer patients. Only in-frame clones appear in the TCRdb table, and some are missing; sequencing was by immunoSEQ multiplex PCR. The sample has some 150,000 clones, roughly 95% seen once. Material for sequencing was blood. These receptors all come from a woman in her twenties or thirties in good health.

J is TRBJ1-6 and V is TRBV6-5, with a tentative D call TRBD1 (6 bases). V was cut by 5 bases and J by 10 bases, with 15 bases left in between. Germline lookup yields CDR1 MNHEY and CDR2 SVGAGI. The CDR3 spans 14 residues. CDR3 sequence (DNA): TGTGCCAGCAGTACCTTCAGGGGCCGATCACCCCTCCACTTT. As protein: CASSTFRGRSPLHF.

The chain couples TRBV6-5 to TRBJ2-7; TRBD1 might be the D (5 bases). Trimming stripped 2 bases from V and 2 bases from J, with 10 bases between. Germline V gives CDR1 MNHEY, CDR2 SVGAGI. This CDR3 region has 14 residues. The CDR3 reads CASSYVDSTYEQYF. The CDR3 DNA reads as TGTGCCAGCAGTTACGTTGACAGTACCTACGAGCAGTACTTC.

This chain joins TRBV3-1 (or the pseudogene TRBV3-2) and TRBJ2-3; unclear D gene. This CDR3 spans 14 amino acids. Between the trimmed V and J ends, which lost 0 bases and 11 bases, there was a span of 15 bases. Germline V CDR1 and CDR2: LGHDT, YNNKEL (reference sequence). CDR3 coding DNA: TGTGCCAGCAGCCAAGATTTTTCGCATCGAGGGCAGTATTTT. This encodes CASSQDFSHRGQYF.

The chain links TRBV4-1 to TRBJ2-2; D remains ambiguous. This CDR3 has 16 amino acids. Germline loops: CDR1 MGHRA, CDR2 YSYEKL. V lost 0 bases and J lost 2, with 10 bases in between. Written as DNA, the CDR3 is TGCGCCAGCAGCCAAGATGGGCAGGTAAACACCGGGGAGCTGTTTTTT. This encodes CASSQDGQVNTGELFF.

This clone was picked up a small number of times. One junction end disagrees with the germline gene, perhaps due to a read error. The chain joins TRBV30 to TRBJ2-1, with a weak D call TRBD2 (5 bases). Germline CDR1 GTSNPN, CDR2 SVGIG (reference sequence). The CDR3 length is 14 residues. Written as DNA, the CDR3 is TGTGCCTGGATGCCCATTAGCGACTACGATGAGCAGTTCTTC. The encoded protein is CAWMPISDYDEQFF.

The rearrangement joins TRBV5-4 to TRBJ2-5, with D tentatively TRBD1 (5 bases). This CDR3 has 14 amino acids. CDR1 is SGHNT, CDR2 YYREEE, per germline (reference sequence). The V gene lost 1 base and the J gene lost 3 bases, with 10 bases spanning the gap. The CDR3 DNA reads as TGTGCCAGCAGCTTGCAGGGTGGCGAAGAGACCCAGTACTTC. Amino acid sequence: CASSLQGGEETQYF.

The chain uses TRBV2 and TRBJ2-5, with D uncertain. Trimming took 2 bases from V and 3 from J, leaving 4 bases between them. The CDR3 length is 12 residues. In germline, CDR1 is SNHLY, CDR2 FYNNEI. The CDR3 region is CASSEQEETQYF. The CDR3 DNA is TGTGCCAGCAGTGAACAGGAAGAGACCCAGTACTTC.

This chain joins TRBV28 and TRBJ1-5; no clear D gene. Deletions cut 4 bases from V and 5 bases from J, with 9 bases between. Germline V gives CDR1 MDHEN, CDR2 SYDVKM. This CDR3 contains 13 residues. The CDR3 DNA reads as TGTGCCAGCAGTTCAAACAGTTATCAGCCCCAGCATTTT. Translated, it gives CASSSNSYQPQHF.

The chain carries TRBV24-1 and TRBJ2-2; the D gene is possibly TRBD1 (5 bases). Germline assignment: CDR1 KGHDR and CDR2 SFDVKD. There are 15 residues in the CDR3. The germline V and J ends were trimmed by 5 bases and 0 bases, with 9 bases remaining between them. CDR3 sequence (DNA): TGTGCCACCAGTGGCAGCAGGGCGAACACCGGGGAGCTGTTTTTT. This translates into CATSGSRANTGELFF.

This clone has only one observation. For the CDR3, the DNA is TGTGCCAGTAGTTTCCGGACAGCGAACGGGACTGAAGCTTTCTTT. Protein: CASSFRTANGTEAFF. The chain carries TRBV19 and TRBJ1-1, with D maybe TRBD1 (6 bases). There are 15 residues in the CDR3. Trimming removed 5 bases from V and 5 bases from J, with 18 bases in between. Germline-derived CDR1 and CDR2 are LNHDA and SQIVND (reference sequence).

The genes are TRBV4-1 and TRBJ1-6; D not resolved. Per germline, CDR1 MGHRA and CDR2 YSYEKL. The CDR3 runs to 13 residues. V was pared by 3 bases and J by 6 bases, with 6 bases between. CDR3 sequence (DNA): TGCGCCAGCAGCCAGATTTCTAATTCACCCCTCCACTTT. Residues: CASSQISNSPLHF.

The CDR3 DNA follows: TGTGCCAGCAGCCTCAGTGGGACTAGCGTGATAGCGAACACCGGGGAGCTGTTTTTT. Protein sequence: CASSLSGTSVIANTGELFF. The V and J genes are TRBV7-3 and TRBJ2-2; 10 positions agree with TRBD2. Germline V gene lookup returns CDR1 SGHTA and CDR2 FQGTGA. J gave up 0 bases and V 5 bases, and 12 bases lay outside the gene matches. CDR3 length equals 19 residues.

This clone is a singleton in its sample. The J gene is TRBJ2-1, the V gene TRBV6-2 or TRBV6-3, with D unclear. V lost 2 bases and J lost 5, with 7 bases in between. The germline V gene encodes CDR1 MNHEY and CDR2 SVGEGT. The CDR3 loop spans 13 amino acids. The CDR3 loop reads CASSYGIHNEQFF. The CDR3 DNA is TGTGCCAGCAGTTACGGTATTCACAATGAGCAGTTCTTC.

This sequence joins TRBV29-1 and TRBJ1-1; no clear D gene. The CDR3 consists of 12 residues. Trimming shortened V by 4 bases and J by 3 bases, and 9 bases separated the two germline ends. From germline, CDR1 is SQVTM and CDR2 ANQGSEA. CDR3 protein: CSVVSRDTEAFF. CDR3 sequence (DNA): TGCAGCGTTGTTTCCCGGGACACTGAAGCTTTCTTT.

The chain couples TRBV27 to TRBJ1-6, with D unresolved. The germline V gene has CDR1 MNHEY and CDR2 SMNVEV (reference sequence). The CDR3 runs to 14 residues. V dropped 2 bases and J dropped 7 bases, with 9 bases sitting between them. The CDR3 protein is CASSLRPGNSPLHF. CDR3 DNA sequence: TGTGCCAGCAGTTTACGGCCAGGCAATTCACCCCTCCACTTT.

The rearrangement uses TRBV15 and TRBJ2-1, with 7 positions matching TRBD1. CDR1 LNHNV and CDR2 YYDKDF come from the germline V gene (reference sequence). The CDR3 loop spans 16 amino acids. The J segment lost 6 bases and the V segment lost 3 bases, leaving 11 bases of the junction unmatched. The DNA of the CDR3 is TGTGCCACCAGCAGGGGTGAACAGGGGAGAGGCAATGAGCAGTTCTTC. Translating gives CATSRGEQGRGNEQFF.

The V gene is TRBV28, the J gene TRBJ2-5; 11 positions agree with TRBD1. Germline-derived CDR1 and CDR2 are MDHEN and SYDVKM. Unmatched junction bases numbered 11, after V lost 1 base and J lost 10 bases. The CDR3 extends over 16 amino acids. CDR3 in amino acids: CASSLSSEDRGLGQYF. DNA of the CDR3: TGTGCCAGCAGTTTATCATCCGAGGACAGGGGGCTTGGCCAGTACTTC. The whole variable domain, filled in from reference TRBV28 and TRBJ2-5, reads DVKVTQSSRYLVKRTGEKVFLECVQDMDHENMFWYRQDPGLGLRLIYFSYDVKMKEKGDIPEGYSVSREKKERFSLILESASTNQTSMYLCASSLSSEDRGLGQYFGPGTRLLVL.

This chain joins TRBV5-4 and TRBJ2-3, with D perhaps TRBD2 (6 bases). The V gene's germline CDR1 is SGHNT and CDR2 YYREEE (reference sequence). The V and J ends lost 4 bases and 0 bases respectively, with 15 bases between them. CDR3 length: 16 residues. The CDR3 region has the DNA TGTGCCAGCAGCCCACGTACCAGCGGGAGCACAGATACGCAGTATTTT. Translation gives CASSPRTSGSTDTQYF.

The V call is TRBV5-6, the J call TRBJ2-7, with D unresolved. V dropped 0 bases and J dropped 2 bases, with 3 bases sitting between them. Germline V gene lookup returns CDR1 SGHDT and CDR2 YYEEEE. This CDR3 comprises 12 residues. The CDR3 DNA reads TGTGCCAGCAGCTTGGAGCCCTACGAGCAGTACTTC. Protein: CASSLEPYEQYF.

This chain uses TRBV2 with TRBJ1-6; D unclear. From germline, CDR1 is SNHLY and CDR2 FYNNEI. Trimming removed 4 bases at V and 0 bases at J, with 7 bases between. The CDR3 spans 15 residues. The CDR3 is CASSAKSSYNSPLHF. Here the CDR3 DNA reads TGTGCCAGCAGTGCGAAGAGCTCCTATAATTCACCCCTCCACTTT.

The CDR3 nucleotides are TGTGCCAGCAGTTTATACAGGCTTCGGGGGACTGAAGCTTTCTTT. Translation: CASSLYRLRGTEAFF. The V and J genes are TRBV28 and TRBJ1-1, with D possibly being TRBD1 (5 bases). Germline assignment: CDR1 MDHEN and CDR2 SYDVKM. V lost 1 base to trimming and J lost 5 bases, with 14 bases between them. The CDR3 contains 15 residues.

The chain employs TRBV18 and TRBJ1-1; the D gene is possibly TRBD1 (6 bases). The germline V gene has CDR1 KGHSH and CDR2 LQKENI. The CDR3 length is 13 residues. The V end lost 5 bases, the J end lost 5 bases, and 12 bases lay between the germline ends. CDR3 sequence: CASSINRDTEAFF. CDR3 in DNA: TGTGCCAGCTCAATAAACAGGGATACTGAAGCTTTCTTT.

This clone was found once. CDR3 region: CASSVPGQGPSNEKLFF. CDR3 DNA: TGTGCCAGCAGTGTACCGGGACAGGGCCCTTCTAATGAAAAACTGTTTTTT. The gene calls are TRBV28 and TRBJ1-4; 9 bases align to TRBD1. Germline V lookup: CDR1 MDHEN, CDR2 SYDVKM. CDR3 length: 17 residues. V dropped 5 bases and J dropped 3; count of bases not matched to a gene: 10.

This chain uses TRBV29-1 with TRBJ2-1; 8 bases align to TRBD2. Germline loops: CDR1 SQVTM, CDR2 ANQGSEA. V lost 6 bases to trimming and J lost 3 bases; unmatched junction nucleotides: 7. The CDR3 covers 14 residues. CDR3 sequence: CSVTRTSGYNEQFF. CDR3 sequence (DNA): TGCAGCGTGACGCGTACTAGCGGCTACAATGAGCAGTTCTTC.

This clone was seen just once. The V and J genes are TRBV14 and TRBJ1-1; 8 bases map to TRBD1. The CDR3 is 13 amino acids. V shed 9 bases and J 8 bases; nucleotides not matched to a gene: 11. Per germline, CDR1 SGHDN and CDR2 FVKESK. CDR3 protein: CASKISGTGEAFF. The DNA of the CDR3 is TGTGCCAGTAAAATATCCGGGACAGGAGAAGCTTTCTTT.

The chain links TRBV10-2 to TRBJ1-2; no clear D. The CDR3 is 14 residues long. Germline assignment: CDR1 WSHSY and CDR2 SAAADI. The V end lost 7 bases, the J end lost 5 bases, and 17 bases lay between the germline ends. The CDR3 region has the DNA TGCGCCAGCACTGGCGAGGGCAGGCAGTATGGCTACACCTTC. Its translation: CASTGEGRQYGYTF.

V gene TRBV4-1 combines with J gene TRBJ1-4; 7 bases map to TRBD1. Germline CDR1 MGHRA, CDR2 YSYEKL. CDR3 size: 16 residues. The junction had 7 bases not matched to a gene; V was cut back by 1 base and J by 5 bases. The CDR3 is CASSQVTGTVNEKLFF. In nucleotides, the CDR3 is TGCGCCAGCAGCCAAGTCACCGGGACAGTCAATGAAAAACTGTTTTTT.

The chain has TRBV7-2 and TRBJ1-5; the D is unclear. The CDR3 loop spans 15 amino acids. Trimming took 3 bases from V and 0 from J, leaving 9 bases between them. The germline V gene has CDR1 SGHTA and CDR2 FQGNSA. CDR3: CASSLYGDSNQPQHF. DNA of the CDR3: TGTGCCAGCAGCTTGTATGGGGATAGCAATCAGCCCCAGCATTTT.